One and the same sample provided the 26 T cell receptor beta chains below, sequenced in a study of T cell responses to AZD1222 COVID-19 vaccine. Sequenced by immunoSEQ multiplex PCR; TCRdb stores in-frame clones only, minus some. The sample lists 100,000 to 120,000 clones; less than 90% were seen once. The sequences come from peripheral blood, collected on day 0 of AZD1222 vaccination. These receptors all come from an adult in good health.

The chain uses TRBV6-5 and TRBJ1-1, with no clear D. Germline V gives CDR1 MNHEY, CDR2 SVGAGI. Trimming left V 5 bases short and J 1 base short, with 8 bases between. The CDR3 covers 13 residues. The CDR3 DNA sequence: TGTGCCAGCAGTCCCCGGGGGAACACTGAAGCTTTCTTT. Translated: CASSPRGNTEAFF.

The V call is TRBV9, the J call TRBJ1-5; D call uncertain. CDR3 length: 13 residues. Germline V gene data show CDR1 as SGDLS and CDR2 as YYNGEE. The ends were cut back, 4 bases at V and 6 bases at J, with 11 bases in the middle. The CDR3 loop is CASSPGNGQPQHF. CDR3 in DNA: TGTGCCAGCAGCCCAGGAAACGGTCAGCCCCAGCATTTT.

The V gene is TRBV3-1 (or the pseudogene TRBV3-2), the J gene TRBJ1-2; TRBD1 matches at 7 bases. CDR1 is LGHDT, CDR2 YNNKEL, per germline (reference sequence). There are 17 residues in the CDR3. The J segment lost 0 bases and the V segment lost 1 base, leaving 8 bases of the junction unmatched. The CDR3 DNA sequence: TGTGCCAGCAGCCAAGGTGCGGGACAGCTATCTAACTATGGCTACACCTTC. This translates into CASSQGAGQLSNYGYTF.

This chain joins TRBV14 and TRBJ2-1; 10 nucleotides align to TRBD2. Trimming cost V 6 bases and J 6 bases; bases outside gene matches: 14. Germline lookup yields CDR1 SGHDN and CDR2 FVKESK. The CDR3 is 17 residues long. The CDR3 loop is CASSPVGGLAGVNEQFF. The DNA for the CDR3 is TGTGCCAGCAGTCCCGTTGGAGGGCTAGCGGGAGTCAATGAGCAGTTCTTC.

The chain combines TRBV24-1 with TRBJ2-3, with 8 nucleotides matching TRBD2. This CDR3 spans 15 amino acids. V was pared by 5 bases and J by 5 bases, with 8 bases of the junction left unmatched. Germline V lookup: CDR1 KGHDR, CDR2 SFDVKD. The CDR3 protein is CATSATGRARDTQYF. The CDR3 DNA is TGTGCCACCAGTGCCACCGGGAGGGCCAGAGATACGCAGTATTTT.

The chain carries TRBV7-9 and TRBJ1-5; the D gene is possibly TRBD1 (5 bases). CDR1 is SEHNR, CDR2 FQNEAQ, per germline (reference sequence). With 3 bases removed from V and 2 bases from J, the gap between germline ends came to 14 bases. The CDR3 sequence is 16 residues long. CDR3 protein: CASSLGDLAGNQPQHF. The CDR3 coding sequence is TGTGCCAGCAGCTTGGGGGACCTCGCGGGCAATCAGCCCCAGCATTTT.

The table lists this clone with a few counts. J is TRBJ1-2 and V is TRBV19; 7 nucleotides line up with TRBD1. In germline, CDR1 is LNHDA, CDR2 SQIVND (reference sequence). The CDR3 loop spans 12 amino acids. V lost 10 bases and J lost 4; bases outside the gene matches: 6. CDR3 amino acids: CATQGTAYGYTF. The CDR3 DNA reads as TGTGCCACCCAAGGGACAGCCTATGGCTACACCTTC.

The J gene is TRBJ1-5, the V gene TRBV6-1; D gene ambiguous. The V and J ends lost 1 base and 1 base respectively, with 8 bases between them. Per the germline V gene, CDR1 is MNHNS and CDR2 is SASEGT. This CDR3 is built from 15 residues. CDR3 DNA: TGTGCCAGCAGTGAAGGGGGTTGGAGCAATCAGCCCCAGCATTTT. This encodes CASSEGGWSNQPQHF.

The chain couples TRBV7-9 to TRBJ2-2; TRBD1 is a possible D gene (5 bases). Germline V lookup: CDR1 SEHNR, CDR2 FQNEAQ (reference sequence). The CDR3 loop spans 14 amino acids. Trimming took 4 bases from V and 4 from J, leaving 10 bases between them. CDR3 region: CASSSGPITGELFF. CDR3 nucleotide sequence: TGTGCCAGCAGCTCAGGGCCCATCACCGGGGAGCTGTTTTTT.

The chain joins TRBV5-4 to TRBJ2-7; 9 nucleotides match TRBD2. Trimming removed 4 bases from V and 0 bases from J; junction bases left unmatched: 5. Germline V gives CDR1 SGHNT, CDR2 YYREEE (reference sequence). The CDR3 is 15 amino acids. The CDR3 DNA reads TGTGCCAGCAGCGGGGGGACTAGCCGCTCCTACGAGCAGTACTTC. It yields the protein CASSGGTSRSYEQYF.

CDR3 DNA: TGTGCCAGTAGACAGGGGACAGCAACTAACTATGGCTACACCTTC. Amino acids: CASRQGTATNYGYTF. This chain connects TRBV19 to TRBJ1-2; TRBD1 aligns across 7 bases. Germline loops: CDR1 LNHDA, CDR2 SQIVND (reference sequence). Germline trimming cut 6 bases from V and 0 bases from J; bases unmatched to any gene: 7. This CDR3 is built from 15 residues.

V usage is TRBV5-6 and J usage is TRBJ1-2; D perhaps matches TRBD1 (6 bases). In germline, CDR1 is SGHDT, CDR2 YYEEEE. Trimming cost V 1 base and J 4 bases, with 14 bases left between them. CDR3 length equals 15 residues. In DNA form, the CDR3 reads TGTGCCAGCAGCTTGAGAGGGGCGGGGGCCTATGGCTACACCTTC. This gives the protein CASSLRGAGAYGYTF.

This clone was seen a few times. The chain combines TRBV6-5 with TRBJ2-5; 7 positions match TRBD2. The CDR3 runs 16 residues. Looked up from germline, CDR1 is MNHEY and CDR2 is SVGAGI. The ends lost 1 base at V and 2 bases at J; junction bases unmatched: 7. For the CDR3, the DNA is TGTGCCAGCAGTTACTTGTGGGCTAGCGGACAAGAGACCCAGTACTTC. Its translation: CASSYLWASGQETQYF.

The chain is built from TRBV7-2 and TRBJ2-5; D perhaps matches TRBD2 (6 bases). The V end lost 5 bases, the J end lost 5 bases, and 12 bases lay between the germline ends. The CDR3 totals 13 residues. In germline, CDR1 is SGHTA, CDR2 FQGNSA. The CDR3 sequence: CASSPGVRETQYF. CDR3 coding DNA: TGTGCCAGCAGCCCGGGGGTCCGGGAGACCCAGTACTTC.

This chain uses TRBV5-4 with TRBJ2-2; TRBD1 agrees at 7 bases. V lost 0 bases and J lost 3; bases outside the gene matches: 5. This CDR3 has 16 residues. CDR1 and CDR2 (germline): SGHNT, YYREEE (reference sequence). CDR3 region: CASSLGGGVDTGELFF. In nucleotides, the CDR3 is TGTGCCAGCAGCTTGGGAGGGGGCGTGGACACCGGGGAGCTGTTTTTT.

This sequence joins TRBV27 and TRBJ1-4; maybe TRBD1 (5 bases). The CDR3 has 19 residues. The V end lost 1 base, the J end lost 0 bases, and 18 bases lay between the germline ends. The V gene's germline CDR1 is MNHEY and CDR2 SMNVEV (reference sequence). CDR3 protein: CASSLLSAAGRTTNEKLFF. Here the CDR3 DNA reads TGTGCCAGCAGTTTATTGTCGGCGGCAGGGCGGACAACTAATGAAAAACTGTTTTTT.

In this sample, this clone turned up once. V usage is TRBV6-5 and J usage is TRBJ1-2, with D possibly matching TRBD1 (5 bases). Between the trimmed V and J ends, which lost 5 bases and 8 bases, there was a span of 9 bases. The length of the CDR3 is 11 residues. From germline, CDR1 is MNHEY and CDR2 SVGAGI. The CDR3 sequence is CASSQGGGYTF. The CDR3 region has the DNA TGTGCCAGCAGTCAGGGTGGGGGCTACACCTTC.

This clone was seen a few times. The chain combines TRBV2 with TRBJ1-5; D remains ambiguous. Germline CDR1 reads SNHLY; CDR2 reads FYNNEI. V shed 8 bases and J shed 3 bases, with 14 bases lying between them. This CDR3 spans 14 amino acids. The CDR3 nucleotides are TGTGCCAGCGGTGCCGGACGGTACAATCAGCCCCAGCATTTT. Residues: CASGAGRYNQPQHF.

The CDR3 is CAWSVTIFNEKLFF. The DNA of the CDR3 is TGTGCCTGGAGTGTAACTATCTTTAATGAAAAACTGTTTTTT. The V call is TRBV30, the J call TRBJ1-4; D gene unclear. Germline lookup yields CDR1 GTSNPN and CDR2 SVGIG (reference sequence). The V gene lost 0 bases and the J gene lost 4 bases, with 9 bases spanning the gap. This CDR3 region has 14 residues.

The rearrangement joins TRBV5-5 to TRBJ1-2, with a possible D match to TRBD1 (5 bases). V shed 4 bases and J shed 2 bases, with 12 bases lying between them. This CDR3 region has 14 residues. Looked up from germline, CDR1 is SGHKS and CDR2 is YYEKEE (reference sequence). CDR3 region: CASSHDRVNYGYTF. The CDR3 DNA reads TGTGCCAGCAGCCATGACAGAGTAAACTATGGCTACACCTTC.

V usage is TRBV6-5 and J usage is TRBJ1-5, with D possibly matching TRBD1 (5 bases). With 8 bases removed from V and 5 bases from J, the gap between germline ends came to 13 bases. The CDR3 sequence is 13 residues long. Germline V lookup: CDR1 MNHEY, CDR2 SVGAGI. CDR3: CASGGWDYQPQHF. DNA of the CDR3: TGTGCCAGCGGGGGTTGGGATTATCAGCCCCAGCATTTT.

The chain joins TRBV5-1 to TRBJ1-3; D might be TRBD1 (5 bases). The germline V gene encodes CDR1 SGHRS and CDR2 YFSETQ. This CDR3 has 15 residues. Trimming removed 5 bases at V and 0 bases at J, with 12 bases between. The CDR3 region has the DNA TGCGCCAGCAGTTCGGGACGTAGCTCTGGAAACACCATATATTTT. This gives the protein CASSSGRSSGNTIYF.

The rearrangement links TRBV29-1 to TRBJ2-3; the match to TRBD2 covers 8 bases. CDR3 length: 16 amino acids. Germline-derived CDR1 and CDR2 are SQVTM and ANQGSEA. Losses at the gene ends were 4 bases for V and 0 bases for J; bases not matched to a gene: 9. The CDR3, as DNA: TGCAGCGTTGCGGGGGCCGCTAGCGGGAGCACAGATACGCAGTATTTT. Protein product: CSVAGAASGSTDTQYF.

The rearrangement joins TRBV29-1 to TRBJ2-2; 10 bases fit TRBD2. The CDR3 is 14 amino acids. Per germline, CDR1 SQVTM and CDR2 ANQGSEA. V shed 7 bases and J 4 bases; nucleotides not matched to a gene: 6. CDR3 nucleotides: TGCAGCGGTCAGCGGGAGGGTGGCACCGGGGAGCTGTTTTTT. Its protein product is CSGQREGGTGELFF.

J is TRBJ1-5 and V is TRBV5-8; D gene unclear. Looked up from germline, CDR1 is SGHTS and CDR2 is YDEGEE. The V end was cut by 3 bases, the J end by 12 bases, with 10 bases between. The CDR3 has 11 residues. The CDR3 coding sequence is TGTGCCAGCAGCTCTACCTTCGACCAGCATTTT. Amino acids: CASSSTFDQHF.

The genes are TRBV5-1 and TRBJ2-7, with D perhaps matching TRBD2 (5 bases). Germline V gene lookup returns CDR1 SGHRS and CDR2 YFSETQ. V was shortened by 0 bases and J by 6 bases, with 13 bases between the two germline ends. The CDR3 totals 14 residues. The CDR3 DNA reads TGCGCCAGCAGCTTGGAGGGAGTGTTTCTCGAGCAGTACTTC. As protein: CASSLEGVFLEQYF.